The 24 T cell receptor beta chains presented below share a single source sample, sequenced in a study of T-cell memory formation after mild COVID-19. TCRdb reanalysed the 5' RACE reads using MiXCR and keeps one entry per CDR3 protein. The sample has tens of thousands of distinct CDR3 sequences; around 12% are singletons. Source material: PBMCs or a T cell subset sorted from them (not recorded which). The receptors come from a man aged 18-30 years who had mild COVID-19 (a few samples of this study predate the infection). Cell type and time point are not known.

This clonotype was seen ten or more times. V is TRBV28 and J is TRBJ1-5; 8 nucleotides match TRBD1. The CDR3 is 15 residues long. Germline values: CDR1 MDHEN, CDR2 SYDVKM. V dropped 6 bases and J dropped 6; count of bases not matched to a gene: 10. The chain's CDR3 is CASSLGGQDPQPQHF. CDR3 in DNA: TGTGCCAGCAGCCTGGGGGGACAGGATCCTCAGCCCCAGCATTTT.

This clonotype was seen many times. V is TRBV6-6 and J is TRBJ2-5; TRBD2 matches at 8 bases. This CDR3 contains 14 residues. V was clipped by 4 bases and J by 4 bases; unmatched bases: 5. Germline V gives CDR1 MNHNY, CDR2 SVGAGI (reference sequence). CDR3 nucleotide sequence: TGTGCCAGCAGTTTCTCCGGGGGGGCAGAGACCCAGTACTTC. This codes for CASSFSGGAETQYF.

Many counts were recorded for this clonotype. The chain recombines TRBV5-1 with TRBJ2-3, with 11 bases identical to TRBD2. Germline assignment: CDR1 SGHRS and CDR2 YFSETQ. This CDR3 has 16 residues. V lost 2 bases and J lost 4; bases outside the gene matches: 6. The CDR3 sequence is CASSFSGGAGADTQYF. The CDR3 bases are TGCGCCAGCAGCTTTAGCGGGGGGGCCGGCGCAGATACGCAGTATTTT. Full variable domain (remainder filled in from reference TRBV5-1 and TRBJ2-3): KAGVTQTPRYLIKTRGQQVTLSCSPISGHRSVSWYQQTPGQGLQFLFEYFSETQRNKGNFPGRFSGRQFSNSRSEMNVSTLELGDSALYLCASSFSGGAGADTQYFGPGTRLTVL.

This chain uses TRBV5-4 with TRBJ2-7; D is possibly TRBD1 or TRBD2 (5 bases each). This CDR3 region has 14 residues. Trimming took off 4 bases at V and 1 base at J, with 12 bases between the two ends. Germline lookup yields CDR1 SGHNT and CDR2 YYREEE (reference sequence). This CDR3 reads CASSQGGGSYEQYF. The CDR3 DNA follows: TGTGCCAGCAGCCAAGGTGGGGGATCCTACGAGCAGTACTTC.

The rearrangement uses TRBV4-3 and TRBJ2-2, with D hard to call. Between the trimmed V and J ends, which lost 4 bases and 5 bases, there was a span of 14 bases. Germline values: CDR1 LGHNA, CDR2 YSLEER. The CDR3 extends over 15 amino acids. The CDR3 coding sequence is TGCGCCAGCAGCCCAGGAGCTAGACGGACCGGGGAGCTGTTTTTT. Translating it yields CASSPGARRTGELFF.

The chain joins TRBV18 to TRBJ2-3, with D perhaps matching TRBD1 or TRBD2 (5 bases each). CDR1 KGHSH and CDR2 LQKENI come from the germline V gene. This CDR3 has 13 residues. Trimming shortened V by 5 bases and J by 2 bases, and 8 bases separated the two germline ends. The CDR3 here is CASSVGVTDTQYF. In DNA form, the CDR3 reads TGTGCCAGCTCAGTGGGGGTCACAGATACGCAGTATTTT.

This clonotype occurred a few times. The rearrangement links TRBV2 to TRBJ2-7, with D possibly matching TRBD1 (5 bases). CDR1 and CDR2 (germline): SNHLY, FYNNEI. The CDR3 covers 14 residues. Between the trimmed V and J ends, which lost 7 bases and 2 bases, there was a span of 15 bases. The CDR3 loop reads CASNLPGRAYEQYV. The DNA for the CDR3 is TGTGCCAGCAATCTTCCGGGCAGGGCCTACGAGCAGTACGTC.

This clonotype was seen a few times. The gene calls are TRBV4-2 and TRBJ2-3; the D is unclear. Trimming shortened V by 1 base and J by 3 bases, and 8 bases separated the two germline ends. The CDR3 extends over 14 amino acids. CDR1 is LGHNA, CDR2 YNFKEQ, per germline. In nucleotides, the CDR3 is TGTGCCAGCAGCCAAGGGTCATGGACAGATACGCAGTATTTT. This translates into CASSQGSWTDTQYF.

This clonotype was counted only a few times. Here the CDR3 reads CATSRGGAETQYF. The DNA for the CDR3 is TGTGCCACCAGCCGGGGCGGTGCCGAGACCCAGTACTTC. J is TRBJ2-5 and V is TRBV15; D may match TRBD1 or TRBD2 (5 bases each). V was pared by 5 bases and J by 5 bases, with 12 bases between. CDR1 is LNHNV, CDR2 YYDKDF, per germline (reference sequence). The CDR3 runs to 13 residues.

This sequence joins TRBV28 and TRBJ2-3; 7 positions match TRBD1. The CDR3 contains 14 residues. Germline-derived CDR1 and CDR2 are MDHEN and SYDVKM. Trimming took 4 bases from V and 1 from J; bases not matched to a gene: 2. CDR3 residues: CASSSGTGTDTQYF. CDR3 coding DNA: TGTGCCAGCAGTTCCGGGACAGGCACAGATACGCAGTATTTT.

This clonotype was counted a few times. The chain uses TRBV20-1 and TRBJ2-5; 8 nucleotides align to TRBD2. Losses at the gene ends were 1 base for V and 7 bases for J; bases not matched to a gene: 5. Germline CDR1 DFQATT, CDR2 SNEGSKA (reference sequence). The CDR3 runs 13 residues. CDR3 bases: TGCAGTGCTAGAGGTAGCGGGGCCCCGACCCAGTACTTC. Translated, it gives CSARGSGAPTQYF.

The chain recombines TRBV6-6 with TRBJ1-5; a weak D match, TRBD1 (5 bases). The germline gives CDR1 MNHNY, CDR2 SVGAGI (reference sequence). The CDR3 is 17 amino acids. The V and J ends lost 7 bases and 1 base respectively, with 20 bases between them. CDR3 in DNA: TGTGCCAGCAAAAGAGACTGGGGGGGAGGCAGCAATCAGCCCCAGCATTTT. Translating it yields CASKRDWGGGSNQPQHF.

This clonotype occurred once. The chain links TRBV6-2 or TRBV6-3 to TRBJ1-1; D possibly corresponds to TRBD1 (5 bases). V lost 2 bases, J lost 0 bases, and 16 bases lay in between. Germline CDR1 reads MNHEY; CDR2 reads SVGEGT. The CDR3 runs to 17 residues. The CDR3 loop reads CASSYPRVAELNTEAFF. The CDR3 nucleotides read TGTGCCAGCAGTTACCCCAGGGTTGCCGAATTGAACACTGAAGCTTTCTTT.

This clonotype has ten or more counts. J is TRBJ2-4 and V is TRBV18; a possible D gene is TRBD1 (6 bases). This CDR3 has 18 residues. V lost 0 bases to trimming and J lost 3 bases, with 18 bases between them. The germline CDR1 and CDR2 sequences are KGHSH and LQKENI. DNA for the CDR3: TGTGCCAGCTCACCACCGGAGTGGCAGGGGTTAGGCAAAAACATTCAGTACTTC. It is translated as CASSPPEWQGLGKNIQYF.

J is TRBJ1-6 and V is TRBV3-1, with D possibly matching TRBD1 (6 bases). Per the germline V gene, CDR1 is LGHDT and CDR2 is YNNKEL (reference sequence). Between the trimmed V and J ends, which lost 4 bases and 3 bases, there was a span of 10 bases. The CDR3 consists of 15 residues. CDR3 coding DNA: TGTGCCAGCAGCCCAGGACAGTTCTATAATTCACCCCTCCACTTT. Residues: CASSPGQFYNSPLHF.

V gene TRBV5-1 combines with J gene TRBJ1-1; 8 nucleotides line up with TRBD1. Germline trimming cut 0 bases from V and 5 bases from J; bases unmatched to any gene: 6. The CDR3 runs 15 residues. The germline V gene encodes CDR1 SGHRS and CDR2 YFSETQ. The CDR3 nucleotides read TGCGCCAGCAGCTTGGTGGGACAGGTGGGGACTGAAGCTTTCTTT. It yields the protein CASSLVGQVGTEAFF.

This clonotype was detected a few times. V and J are TRBV9 and TRBJ1-5, with D possibly TRBD1 on 5 matching bases. The CDR3 is made up of 13 amino acids. Germline V lookup: CDR1 SGDLS, CDR2 YYNGEE. V was shortened by 0 bases and J by 9 bases, with 10 bases between the two germline ends. The CDR3 spells CASSVASGGPQHF. The CDR3 DNA sequence: TGTGCCAGCAGCGTAGCTTCCGGGGGGCCCCAGCATTTT.

The chain couples TRBV27 to TRBJ1-5; D unclear. This CDR3 comprises 12 residues. Germline V CDR1 and CDR2: MNHEY, SMNVEV (reference sequence). V lost 7 bases and J 5 bases, leaving 9 bases between the germline ends. The CDR3 coding sequence is TGTGCCAGCACGTCGGAGCATCAGCCCCAGCATTTT. Protein: CASTSEHQPQHF.

This chain joins TRBV7-9 and TRBJ2-3, with TRBD2 matching over 7 bases. J lost 4 bases, V lost 8 bases, and 0 bases had no gene match. Per germline, CDR1 SEHNR and CDR2 FQNEAQ (reference sequence). The CDR3 loop spans 11 amino acids. The DNA of the CDR3 is TGTGCCAGCGGACTAGCAGATACGCAGTATTTT. It yields the protein CASGLADTQYF.

This chain connects TRBV12-3 or TRBV12-4 to TRBJ1-5; D ambiguous. V lost 6 bases and J lost 9, with 12 bases in between. The CDR3 is 12 amino acids. The CDR3 sequence is CASSSLLRPQHF. The CDR3 nucleotides are TGTGCCAGCAGCTCCCTTCTTCGGCCCCAGCATTTT.

The J gene is TRBJ1-2, the V gene TRBV4-3; weak D call: TRBD1 (6 bases). The CDR3 sequence is 15 residues long. V lost 1 base and J 5 bases, leaving 14 bases between the germline ends. CDR1 is LGHNA, CDR2 YSLEER, per germline. In DNA, the CDR3 is TGCGCCAGCAGCCAAGTATCCGGGGGCTGGTATGGCTACACCTTC. It encodes CASSQVSGGWYGYTF.

Only a few counts were recorded for this clonotype. V usage is TRBV10-3 and J usage is TRBJ2-3; TRBD2 aligns across 10 bases. The germline V gene encodes CDR1 ENHRY and CDR2 SYGVKD. The V and J ends lost 0 bases and 3 bases, in that order; junction bases with no gene match: 6. The CDR3 has 17 residues. The CDR3 coding sequence is TGTGCCATCAGTGAGTCCCTTACTAGCGGGGAAACAGATACGCAGTATTTT. Residues: CAISESLTSGETDTQYF.

In its sample, this clonotype was seen many times. This chain uses TRBV4-3 with TRBJ2-3; no clear D. Germline assignment: CDR1 LGHNA and CDR2 YSLEER. The CDR3 consists of 14 residues. Deletions cut 0 bases from V and 7 bases from J, with 11 bases between. The CDR3 DNA sequence: TGCGCCAGCAGCCAAGAAGGGCTGTCGTATACGCAGTATTTT. Protein sequence: CASSQEGLSYTQYF.

This clonotype was picked up many times. The rearrangement uses TRBV3-1 and TRBJ2-7, with 7 positions matching TRBD1. Germline CDR1 is LGHDT and CDR2 is YNNKEL (reference sequence). V trimming: 5 bases; J trimming: 1 base; junction bases outside the gene matches: 5. The length of the CDR3 is 14 residues. CDR3 sequence reads: CASSYWTGSYEQYF. In DNA, the CDR3 is TGTGCCAGCAGCTACTGGACAGGATCCTACGAGCAGTACTTC.